The 17 T cell receptor beta chains reported below all come from one sample, sequenced in a study of T cell changes during pregnancy in multiple sclerosis. Using immunoSEQ multiplex PCR, the repertoire was profiled, and TCRdb retains in-frame clones only, with some absent. The data hold some 70,000 clones, with around 90% observed a single time. The sample here was CD8+ T cells from peripheral blood mononuclear cells, taken before pregnancy. These receptor sequences come from a female donor with multiple sclerosis, enrolled in a pregnancy study.

In regard to this clone: Distinct nucleotide sequences in the sample also encode this CDR3. The chain uses TRBV7-9 and TRBJ2-1, with 14 positions matching TRBD2. The CDR3 is 18 amino acids. Germline V gene lookup returns CDR1 SEHNR and CDR2 FQNEAQ (reference sequence). The V and J ends lost 5 bases and 0 bases, in that order; junction bases with no gene match: 6. The CDR3, as DNA: TGTGCCAGCAGCCCCCGGACTAGCGGGGGGAGCTCCTACAATGAGCAGTTCTTC. It codes for CASSPRTSGGSSYNEQFF.

The gene calls are TRBV4-2 and TRBJ2-7, with 8 bases fitting TRBD2. Germline V lookup: CDR1 LGHNA, CDR2 YNFKEQ. V trimming: 4 bases; J trimming: 4 bases; junction bases outside the gene matches: 12. CDR3 size: 16 residues. CDR3 in amino acids: CASSPRGSGASYEQYF. As DNA, the CDR3 is TGTGCCAGCAGCCCCCGGGGTAGCGGGGCCTCATACGAGCAGTACTTC.

The rearrangement links TRBV10-3 to TRBJ1-5; 8 bases agree with TRBD1. With 0 bases clipped from V and 5 bases from J, the junction kept 9 bases outside the gene matches. The CDR3 is made up of 17 amino acids. Germline V gives CDR1 ENHRY, CDR2 SYGVKD. The CDR3 region is CAISESADRGVDQPQHF. In DNA, the CDR3 is TGTGCCATCAGTGAGTCGGCCGACAGGGGAGTTGATCAGCCCCAGCATTTT.

This chain uses TRBV7-8 with TRBJ2-1; D is perhaps TRBD1 (5 bases). The length of the CDR3 is 13 residues. The germline gives CDR1 SGHVS, CDR2 FQNEAQ. V was pared by 4 bases and J by 9 bases, with 13 bases between. The CDR3 is CASSSLQGTEQFF. CDR3 DNA sequence: TGTGCCAGCAGCTCACTCCAGGGTACTGAGCAGTTCTTC. The whole variable domain, remainder taken from reference TRBV7-8 and TRBJ2-1, is GAGVSQSPRYKVAKRGQDVALRCDPISGHVSLFWYQQALGQGPEFLTYFQNEAQLDKSGLPSDRFFAERPEGSVSTLKIQRTQQEDSAVYLCASSSLQGTEQFFGPGTRLTVL.

This clone occurred once. The chain couples TRBV13 to TRBJ2-6; 9 bases match TRBD1. V dropped 4 bases and J dropped 0; count of bases not matched to a gene: 7. This CDR3 has 18 residues. Germline-derived CDR1 and CDR2 are PRHDT and FYEKMQ (reference sequence). For the CDR3, the DNA is TGTGCCAGCAGCTCTAGGGACAGGGTCCACTCTGGGGCCAACGTCCTGACTTTC. This codes for CASSSRDRVHSGANVLTF.

Details on this clone: Other DNA sequences within the sample encode an identical CDR3. The V and J genes are TRBV9 and TRBJ2-7, with 7 bases matching TRBD1. Trimming removed 2 bases from V and 0 bases from J; junction bases left unmatched: 5. The CDR3 contains 15 residues. Germline V lookup: CDR1 SGDLS, CDR2 YYNGEE. DNA of the CDR3: TGTGCCAGCAGCGTTTCGACAGGGAGCTCCTACGAGCAGTACTTC. This gives the protein CASSVSTGSSYEQYF.

J is TRBJ2-1 and V is TRBV7-9; 7 nucleotides match TRBD2. V lost 4 bases, J lost 5 bases, and 8 bases stayed unmatched. CDR1 and CDR2 from the germline V gene are SEHNR and FQNEAQ (reference sequence). This CDR3 comprises 15 residues. This chain's CDR3 is CASSSWRTRDNEQFF. The CDR3 nucleotides are TGTGCCAGCAGCTCCTGGCGGACTAGAGACAATGAGCAGTTCTTC.

The gene calls are TRBV5-1 and TRBJ2-5; a possible D gene is TRBD2 (5 bases). The germline V gene has CDR1 SGHRS and CDR2 YFSETQ. The CDR3 covers 15 residues. Trimming removed 5 bases from V and 2 bases from J, with 16 bases in between. The CDR3 bases are TGCGCCAGCAGTTATGGTGGAGGTATTCAAGAGACCCAGTACTTC. This sequence encodes CASSYGGGIQETQYF.

The chain has TRBV9 and TRBJ1-2; the D gene is possibly TRBD1 (6 bases). Trimming shortened V by 0 bases and J by 4 bases, and 16 bases separated the two germline ends. CDR1 and CDR2 from the germline V gene are SGDLS and YYNGEE. The length of the CDR3 is 16 residues. Written as DNA, the CDR3 is TGTGCCAGCAGCGTAGACGGGGGGGGCGCTGCCTATGGCTACACCTTC. Its translation: CASSVDGGGAAYGYTF.

V gene TRBV9 combines with J gene TRBJ1-1; a weak D match, TRBD1 (6 bases). The CDR3 sequence is 15 residues long. Per germline, CDR1 SGDLS and CDR2 YYNGEE. Trimming stripped 3 bases from V and 0 bases from J, with 12 bases between. CDR3 protein: CASSGETGLNTEAFF. CDR3 nucleotide sequence: TGTGCCAGCAGCGGAGAGACAGGACTGAACACTGAAGCTTTCTTT. Variable domain in full (rest from reference TRBV9 and TRBJ1-1): DSGVTQTPKHLITATGQRVTLRCSPRSGDLSVYWYQQSLDQGLQFLIQYYNGEERAKGNILERFSAQQFPDLHSELNLSSLELGDSALYFCASSGETGLNTEAFFGQGTRLTVV.

The chain has TRBV2 and TRBJ2-7, with 9 bases fitting TRBD1. Germline assignment: CDR1 SNHLY and CDR2 FYNNEI. CDR3 length equals 15 residues. Unmatched junction bases numbered 8, after V lost 4 bases and J lost 4 bases. The CDR3 DNA is TGTGCCAGCAGTGGGACCGGGACAGGGTTATACGAGCAGTACTTC. Translation gives CASSGTGTGLYEQYF.

The CDR3 reads CASSLGRAYEQYF. The CDR3 coding sequence is TGTGCCAGCAGCTTAGGCAGGGCGTACGAGCAGTACTTC. The chain couples TRBV7-8 to TRBJ2-7; a weak D match, TRBD1 (5 bases). Germline V lookup: CDR1 SGHVS, CDR2 FQNEAQ. V lost 1 base to trimming and J lost 4 bases, with 8 bases between them. The CDR3 extends over 13 amino acids.

The rearrangement links TRBV9 to TRBJ2-2, with 10 bases aligning to TRBD2. Trimming cost V 3 bases and J 2 bases; bases outside gene matches: 13. This CDR3 region has 19 residues. Germline V CDR1 and CDR2: SGDLS, YYNGEE. The DNA of the CDR3 is TGTGCCAGCAGCGCCCCTCTAGCGGGGGTAACCTTCAACACCGGGGAGCTGTTTTTT. Protein: CASSAPLAGVTFNTGELFF. Supplemented by reference TRBV9 and TRBJ2-2, the full variable domain reads DSGVTQTPKHLITATGQRVTLRCSPRSGDLSVYWYQQSLDQGLQFLIQYYNGEERAKGNILERFSAQQFPDLHSELNLSSLELGDSALYFCASSAPLAGVTFNTGELFFGEGSRLTVL.

The V gene is TRBV6-6, the J gene TRBJ2-7; no clear D gene. V was clipped by 6 bases and J by 7 bases, with 16 bases between them. Germline CDR1 and CDR2: MNHNY and SVGAGI (reference sequence). The CDR3 sequence is 13 residues long. CDR3 loop: CASRLREEWEQYF. The DNA for the CDR3 is TGTGCCAGCAGGTTACGAGAGGAATGGGAGCAGTACTTC.

This chain uses TRBV5-1 with TRBJ1-2; D not resolved. Germline V gene sequence: CDR1 SGHRS, CDR2 YFSETQ. The V and J ends lost 0 bases and 4 bases respectively, with 13 bases between them. The CDR3 runs 15 residues. The CDR3 protein is CASSLEPGRGYGYTF. Here the CDR3 DNA reads TGCGCCAGCAGCTTGGAGCCAGGCCGGGGCTATGGCTACACCTTC.

The rearrangement links TRBV4-1 to TRBJ2-2, with TRBD2 as a possible D gene (6 bases). CDR3 length: 17 residues. V was shortened by 0 bases and J by 0 bases, with 11 bases between the two germline ends. CDR1 is MGHRA, CDR2 YSYEKL, per germline. The CDR3 coding sequence is TGCGCCAGCAGCCAAGATCTTAGCGGACCGAACACCGGGGAGCTGTTTTTT. Its translation: CASSQDLSGPNTGELFF.

The table lists this clone with a count of one. The chain carries TRBV29-1 and TRBJ1-1, with no clear D. The germline V gene encodes CDR1 SQVTM and CDR2 ANQGSEA. The CDR3 is made up of 12 amino acids. V was pared by 7 bases and J by 1 base, with 10 bases between. CDR3: CSGDISNTEAFF. CDR3 coding DNA: TGCAGCGGCGACATATCGAACACTGAAGCTTTCTTT.